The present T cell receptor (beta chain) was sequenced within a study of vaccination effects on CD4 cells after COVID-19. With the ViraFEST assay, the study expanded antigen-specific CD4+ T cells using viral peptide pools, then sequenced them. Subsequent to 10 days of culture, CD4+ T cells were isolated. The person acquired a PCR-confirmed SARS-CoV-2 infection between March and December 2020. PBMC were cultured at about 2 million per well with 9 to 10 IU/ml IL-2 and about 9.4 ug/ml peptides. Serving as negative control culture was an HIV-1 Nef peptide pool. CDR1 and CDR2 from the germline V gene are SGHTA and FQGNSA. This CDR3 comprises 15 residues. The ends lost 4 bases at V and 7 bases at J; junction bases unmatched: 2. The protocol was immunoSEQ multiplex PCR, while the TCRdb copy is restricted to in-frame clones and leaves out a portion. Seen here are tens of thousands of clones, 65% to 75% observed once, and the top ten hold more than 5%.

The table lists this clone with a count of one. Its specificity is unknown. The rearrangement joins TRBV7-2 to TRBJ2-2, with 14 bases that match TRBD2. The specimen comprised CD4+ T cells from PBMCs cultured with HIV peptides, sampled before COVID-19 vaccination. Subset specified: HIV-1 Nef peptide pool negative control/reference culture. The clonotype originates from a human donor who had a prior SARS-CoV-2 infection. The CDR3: CASSSGLAGVGELFF. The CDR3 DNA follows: TGTGCCAGCAGCTCGGGACTAGCGGGAGTCGGGGAGCTGTTTTTT. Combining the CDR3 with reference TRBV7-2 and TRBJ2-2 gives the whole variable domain GAGVSQSPSNKVTEKGKDVELRCDPISGHTALYWYRQSLGQGLEFLIYFQGNSAPDKSGLPSDRFSAERTGGSVSTLTIQRTQQEDSAVYLCASSSGLAGVGELFFGEGSRLTVL.